These T cell receptor beta chains were read from a single sample in a study of shared clonotypes between healthy human individuals. Clones were read by immunoSEQ multiplex PCR, and TCRdb kept only the in-frame ones, dropping some. The sample comprises nearly 2 million clones, about 95% of which are singletons, and 1.2% rests with the top ten. Source material: naive CD8+ T cells sorted from blood. Source of these receptors: a man between 18 and 35 years old in good health. Each CDR3 is given with its conserved first and last residue.

V gene	J gene	CDR3 length	CDR3 protein
TRBV10-3	TRBJ1-1	17	CAISESILGALNTEAFF
TRBV30	TRBJ2-7	14	CAWSAGRNIYEQYF
TRBV11-2	TRBJ2-1	19	CASSLSPGQGGPYYNEQFF
TRBV6-5	TRBJ2-5	15	CASSYGGGPMQTQYF
TRBV7-6	TRBJ1-2	14	CASSPWTDNYGYTF
TRBV27	TRBJ2-5	17	CASSSSRDASAEETQYF
TRBV28	TRBJ2-7	17	CASSLPLGGEQAYEQYF
TRBV21-1	TRBJ2-1	16	CASSTMWGRARNEQFF
TRBV4-1	TRBJ2-7	14	CASSQRADSYEQYF
TRBV7-9	TRBJ2-3	15	CASSSRGDSTDTQYF
TRBV7-9	TRBJ2-7	15	CASSSTGTRDYEQYF
TRBV28	TRBJ2-5	14	CASSLRGGRETQYF
TRBV2	TRBJ2-7	15	CASSEWAGPDDEQYF
TRBV9	TRBJ1-5	14	CASSAGQGGEPQHF
TRBV5-4	TRBJ2-5	14	CASSLGTSQETQYF
TRBV5-5	TRBJ2-1	15	CASRPRDRSNNEQFF
TRBV19	TRBJ1-2	10	CASSNYGYTF
TRBV2	TRBJ2-7	15	CASREGVQGAHEQYF
TRBV6-5	TRBJ2-2	15	CASSKLAGGAGELFF
TRBV13	TRBJ2-7	11	CASSTGREQYF
TRBV4-3	TRBJ2-7	17	CASSQEFWGQGSYEQYF
TRBV12-5	TRBJ2-7	14	CASGRVNDAYEQYF
TRBV7-2	TRBJ2-1	15	CASSPSGTSYNEQFF
TRBV9	TRBJ2-3	14	CASSGSFSTDTQYF
TRBV5-6	TRBJ2-2	13	CASSWRPSGELFF
TRBV29-1	TRBJ1-1	12	CSVEDLVGEAFF
TRBV5-1	TRBJ2-3	18	CASSPFLWTGDNTDTQYF
TRBV5-6	TRBJ2-3	15	CASSLSTGPGDTQYF
TRBV30	TRBJ1-1	11	CAWRVVSEAFF
TRBV27	TRBJ2-1	14	CASSFERAEDEQFF
TRBV23-1	TRBJ2-1	18	CASSHPSLDRVSYNEQFF
TRBV12-5	TRBJ2-1	18	CASGLVRDGKHLYNEQFF
TRBV4-3	TRBJ2-3	14	CASSKDSWSYTQYF